This T cell receptor (beta chain) was found in a study of blood T cell repertoires in COVID-19. Study information: Samples of COVID-19 (acute and convalescent) were obtained from the United States, Italy and Spain. PBMCs, B-cell-depleted T cells, or T cells provided the cDNA or gDNA that made up the material.

As handled by the study authors: Reference gene primer amplification gave nucleated cell count estimates. Here immunoSEQ multiplex PCR was the method, and the copy in TCRdb shows in-frame clones only, minus some. V and J calls and clone size are given by that table; D and trimming were obtained from the DNA. The repertoire holds around 220,000 clones, roughly 90% seen once, with 2.2% in the top ten. Per the germline V gene, CDR1 is MNHEY and CDR2 is SMNVEV (reference sequence). CDR3 length equals 13 residues. The V and J ends lost 6 bases and 5 bases respectively, with 12 bases between them. This clone showed up just a few times.

The sample was peripheral blood. V and J are TRBV27 and TRBJ2-3, with no clear D. This clonotype was obtained from a woman aged 50 to 60 with acute or convalescent COVID-19. DNA for the CDR3: TGTGCCAGCAGGTTCTTACAAAGAGATACGCAGTATTTT. Translating gives CASRFLQRDTQYF.